What follows are 23 T cell receptor beta chains derived from one specimen sequenced in a study of control samples from healthy donors and cancer patients. The protocol was immunoSEQ multiplex PCR, while the TCRdb copy is restricted to in-frame clones and leaves out a portion. The sample holds over 30,000 clones; approximately 90% are singletons and the top ten take about 1.5%. Source material: PBMCs. These receptors all stem from a woman aged 40 to 49 with lung cancer.

This chain links TRBV7-9 with TRBJ2-7; D gene ambiguous. This CDR3 region has 14 residues. Germline V lookup: CDR1 SEHNR, CDR2 FQNEAQ (reference sequence). Between the trimmed V and J ends, which lost 0 bases and 6 bases, there was a span of 12 bases. The CDR3 loop reads CASSLAVTPGEQYF. CDR3 DNA sequence: TGTGCCAGCAGCTTAGCGGTAACCCCGGGCGAGCAGTACTTC.

The chain joins TRBV20-1 to TRBJ2-7, with D possibly being TRBD1 (6 bases). Germline loops: CDR1 DFQATT, CDR2 SNEGSKA (reference sequence). The CDR3 runs 11 residues. V lost 5 bases, J lost 2 bases, and 7 bases lay in between. DNA of the CDR3: TGCAGTGCTGAGGGGGCCTACGAGCAGTACTTC. Translated, it gives CSAEGAYEQYF.

The V gene is TRBV2, the J gene TRBJ1-1; 7 bases align to TRBD1. The V gene's germline CDR1 is SNHLY and CDR2 FYNNEI. The ends lost 0 bases at V and 10 bases at J; junction bases unmatched: 5. The CDR3 sequence is 13 residues long. DNA for the CDR3: TGTGCCAGCAGTGAAGCCCTGACAGGGAGAGCTTTCTTT. It translates to CASSEALTGRAFF.

The genes are TRBV30 and TRBJ1-6, with 10 bases matching TRBD1. Germline V gene data show CDR1 as GTSNPN and CDR2 as SVGIG (reference sequence). This CDR3 is 13 amino acids long. J was trimmed by 7 bases and V by 3 bases; bases with no gene match: 0. CDR3 sequence: CAWRTGGNSPLHF. The CDR3 DNA sequence: TGTGCCTGGAGGACAGGGGGCAATTCACCCCTCCACTTT.

This clone was detected once. The chain has TRBV7-3 and TRBJ1-1; 7 bases match TRBD1. This CDR3 is built from 15 residues. V lost 4 bases and J lost 9; bases outside the gene matches: 14. Per the germline V gene, CDR1 is SGHTA and CDR2 is FQGTGA. CDR3 sequence reads: CASSSQGTDREQAFF. DNA for the CDR3: TGTGCCAGCAGCTCACAAGGGACAGATCGAGAACAAGCTTTCTTT.

The rearrangement joins TRBV4-3 to TRBJ1-3; 7 nucleotides agree with TRBD1. The CDR3 is made up of 16 amino acids. V trimming: 3 bases; J trimming: 4 bases; junction bases outside the gene matches: 9. Looked up from germline, CDR1 is LGHNA and CDR2 is YSLEER. The CDR3 spells CASSHGLTGEGNTIYF. The CDR3 DNA reads TGCGCCAGCAGCCACGGATTAACAGGGGAGGGAAACACCATATATTTT.

The rearrangement links TRBV27 to TRBJ2-2; tentative D call: TRBD1 (5 bases). Germline V gene sequence: CDR1 MNHEY, CDR2 SMNVEV (reference sequence). The CDR3 has 15 amino acids. V was cut by 1 base and J by 0 bases, with 6 bases left in between. The CDR3 nucleotides are TGTGCCAGCAGTTTATACAGGACGAACACCGGGGAGCTGTTTTTT. Protein: CASSLYRTNTGELFF.

V and J are TRBV9 and TRBJ2-3; unclear D gene. In germline, CDR1 is SGDLS, CDR2 YYNGEE. Trimming removed 0 bases at V and 4 bases at J, with 9 bases between. The CDR3 runs to 14 residues. DNA of the CDR3: TGTGCCAGCAGCGTAGTGGGGAAAGCAGATACGCAGTATTTT. Translation gives CASSVVGKADTQYF.

This chain uses TRBV3-1 (or the pseudogene TRBV3-2) with TRBJ2-5, with TRBD2 matching over 16 bases. The CDR3 contains 17 residues. The germline V gene has CDR1 LGHDT and CDR2 YNNKEL (reference sequence). V was pared by 3 bases and J by 5 bases, with 6 bases of the junction left unmatched. Here the CDR3 DNA reads TGTGCCAGCAGCCAGGGACTAGCGGGGGGGCCGGAGGAGACCCAGTACTTC. This encodes CASSQGLAGGPEETQYF.

The J gene is TRBJ2-5, the V gene TRBV10-2, with 11 bases aligning to TRBD2. The CDR3 is 15 residues long. Trimming took 4 bases from V and 5 from J; bases not matched to a gene: 6. Germline V gene sequence: CDR1 WSHSY, CDR2 SAAADI. The CDR3 protein is CASSVAGGRRETQYF. The CDR3 DNA follows: TGCGCCAGCAGTGTAGCGGGGGGGCGCAGGGAGACCCAGTACTTC.

V and J are TRBV5-1 and TRBJ1-6, with TRBD1 identical over 9 bases. Per the germline V gene, CDR1 is SGHRS and CDR2 is YFSETQ. Trimming at V came to 4 bases and at J to 5 bases, leaving 4 bases not matched to a gene. This CDR3 is built from 15 residues. CDR3 nucleotide sequence: TGCGCCAGCAGCCGGACAGGGGTTGATAATTCACCCCTCCACTTT. Amino acid sequence: CASSRTGVDNSPLHF.

The chain joins TRBV4-3 to TRBJ2-2; 8 bases are a match to TRBD1. The CDR3 has 18 residues. Germline trimming cut 0 bases from V and 4 bases from J; bases unmatched to any gene: 10. Germline CDR1 and CDR2: LGHNA and YSLEER. The DNA of the CDR3 is TGCGCCAGCAGCCAAGATTTGGGGCAGGGGGCGGGCACCGGGGAGCTGTTTTTT. Residues: CASSQDLGQGAGTGELFF.

The CDR3 bases are TGTGCCAGCAGCCAAGCGCGGCCTAGCGGGGGGAAAGAGACCCAGTACTTC. Its translation: CASSQARPSGGKETQYF. The chain couples TRBV3-1 (or the pseudogene TRBV3-2) to TRBJ2-5; the match to TRBD2 covers 11 bases. The CDR3 is 17 amino acids. Germline CDR1 LGHDT, CDR2 YNNKEL (reference sequence). J gave up 3 bases and V 1 base, and 7 bases lay outside the gene matches.

The chain has TRBV19 and TRBJ2-2; no clear D gene. The ends were cut back, 0 bases at V and 3 bases at J, with 17 bases in the middle. The CDR3 is 18 residues long. Germline loops: CDR1 LNHDA, CDR2 SQIVND (reference sequence). In DNA, the CDR3 is TGTGCCAGTAGTATAGACCCGGATCTCTTAACCGACACCGGGGAGCTGTTTTTT. As protein: CASSIDPDLLTDTGELFF.

V gene TRBV15 combines with J gene TRBJ2-3; D call uncertain. The CDR3 is made up of 16 amino acids. The V gene's germline CDR1 is LNHNV and CDR2 YYDKDF (reference sequence). Trimming removed 2 bases from V and 2 bases from J, with 14 bases in between. CDR3 amino acids: CATSRPPPAPTDTQYF. CDR3 nucleotide sequence: TGTGCCACCAGCAGACCCCCCCCCGCCCCCACAGATACGCAGTATTTT.

The rearrangement uses TRBV3-1 (or the pseudogene TRBV3-2) and TRBJ2-3; D gene uncertain. CDR1 and CDR2 from the germline V gene are LGHDT and YNNKEL (reference sequence). The CDR3 has 12 residues. The V end lost 5 bases, the J end lost 9 bases, and 12 bases lay between the germline ends. CDR3 nucleotides: TGTGCCAGCAGCTCTTCGGATGGGACGCAGTATTTT. This encodes CASSSSDGTQYF.

This clone occurred a few times. J is TRBJ2-7 and V is TRBV18; D is possibly TRBD1 (5 bases). V was cut by 3 bases and J by 2 bases, with 14 bases left in between. CDR3 size: 15 residues. Germline lookup yields CDR1 KGHSH and CDR2 LQKENI. The CDR3 nucleotides read TGTGCCAGCTCACCGATGACAGTGCAAACCTACGAGCAGTACTTC. Residues: CASSPMTVQTYEQYF.

DNA for the CDR3: TGTGCCAGCAGCCAAGAAAGGGGTAGCGGGGGGCCAGATGAGCAGTTCTTC. It yields the protein CASSQERGSGGPDEQFF. The rearrangement links TRBV3-1 (or the pseudogene TRBV3-2) to TRBJ2-1; 10 bases match TRBD2. This CDR3 spans 17 amino acids. The germline CDR1 and CDR2 sequences are LGHDT and YNNKEL (reference sequence). J lost 8 bases, V lost 0 bases, and 10 bases had no gene match.

Here the CDR3 reads CASSVGVGAIQETQYF. As DNA, the CDR3 is TGTGCCAGCAGCGTTGGAGTGGGGGCGATACAAGAGACCCAGTACTTC. J is TRBJ2-5 and V is TRBV9; tentative D call: TRBD1 (6 bases). This CDR3 region has 16 residues. CDR1 is SGDLS and CDR2 is YYNGEE in the germline V gene. The V end was cut by 2 bases, the J end by 2 bases, with 16 bases between.

The V gene is TRBV24-1, the J gene TRBJ1-1; TRBD1 matches 7 bases. J gave up 8 bases and V 4 bases, and 3 bases lay outside the gene matches. CDR1 is KGHDR, CDR2 SFDVKD, per germline. This CDR3 contains 12 residues. The CDR3 sequence: CATSDQDREAFF. The CDR3 coding sequence is TGTGCCACCAGTGACCAGGACAGGGAAGCTTTCTTT.

The chain has TRBV19 and TRBJ1-2; the D is unclear. CDR1 is LNHDA, CDR2 SQIVND, per germline (reference sequence). This CDR3 is built from 15 residues. The V end lost 5 bases, the J end lost 2 bases, and 15 bases lay between the germline ends. The CDR3, as DNA: TGTGCCAGTAGTCGGCTGGACGGTGGAAACTATGGCTACACCTTC. Amino acid sequence: CASSRLDGGNYGYTF.

V gene TRBV5-1 combines with J gene TRBJ1-4, with 9 positions matching TRBD1. Germline CDR1 SGHRS, CDR2 YFSETQ. The CDR3 consists of 17 residues. V lost 5 bases and J lost 7; bases outside the gene matches: 15. The CDR3 protein is CASSIGGQGRFVEKLFF. In nucleotides, the CDR3 is TGCGCCAGCAGTATCGGGGGACAGGGACGGTTCGTTGAAAAACTGTTTTTT.

The gene calls are TRBV29-1 and TRBJ1-2; D is ambiguous. Trimming took 4 bases from V and 7 from J, leaving 13 bases between them. Germline V lookup: CDR1 SQVTM, CDR2 ANQGSEA. This CDR3 is built from 12 residues. DNA of the CDR3: TGCAGCGTTGTTCAGCCCAGCGGTGGCTACACCTTC. This translates into CSVVQPSGGYTF.